Here is one TCR beta chain with its context. Some clones are missing from TCRdb's copy, which holds only in-frame ones; the method was immunoSEQ multiplex PCR. This table holds hundreds of thousands of clones, 95% to 97% found once. The data stem from a study of shared clonotypes between healthy human individuals. As defined, naive CD8 cells were CD45RO-negative and positively selected for CCR7, with terminally differentiated effector memory CD45RA+ cells excluded. This CDR3 is built from 14 residues. Germline V gene data show CDR1 as PRHDT and CDR2 as FYEKMQ (reference sequence). Trimming removed 5 bases at V and 3 bases at J, with 11 bases between.

The source of this sequence is a woman in her 30s in good health. Sequenced input: naive CD8+ T cells sorted from blood. The J gene is TRBJ2-4, the V gene TRBV13; D perhaps matches TRBD1 (5 bases). CDR3 loop: CASSPRGFKNIQYF. Written as DNA, the CDR3 is TGTGCCAGCAGCCCTAGGGGTTTCAAAAACATTCAGTACTTC.